This T cell receptor (beta chain) originates from a study of blood T cell repertoires in COVID-19. About the study: Some COVID-19 samples were acute and others convalescent; all came from the United States, Italy and Spain.

Germline CDR1 reads SEHNR; CDR2 reads FQNEAQ (reference sequence). The V and J ends lost 5 bases and 3 bases respectively, with 14 bases between them. This CDR3 is built from 14 residues. Study processing details: Estimation of nucleated cell counts relied on the amplification of reference gene primers. The protocol was immunoSEQ multiplex PCR, while the TCRdb copy is restricted to in-frame clones and leaves out a portion. V and J calls and clone size are given by that table; D and trimming were obtained from the DNA. The repertoire holds roughly 34,000 clones, with roughly 90% as singletons. This clone came up a few times.

The TCR originated in a man aged 60 to 69 with active or convalescent COVID-19. Material for sequencing was peripheral blood. The V gene is TRBV7-9, the J gene TRBJ2-7; D might be TRBD2 (7 bases). The CDR3 is CASSPAGADYEQYF. Here the CDR3 DNA reads TGTGCCAGCAGCCCGGCGGGGGCGGACTACGAGCAGTACTTC.